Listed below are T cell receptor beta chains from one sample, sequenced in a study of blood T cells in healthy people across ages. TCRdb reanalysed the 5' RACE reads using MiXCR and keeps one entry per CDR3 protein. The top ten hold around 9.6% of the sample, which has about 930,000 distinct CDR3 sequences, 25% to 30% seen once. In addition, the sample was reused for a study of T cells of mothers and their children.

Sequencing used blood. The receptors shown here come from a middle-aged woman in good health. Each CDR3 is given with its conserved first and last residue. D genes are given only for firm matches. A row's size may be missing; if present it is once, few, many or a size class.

CDR3aa: CASSPLATGWAFF
CDR3nt: TGTGCCAGCAGCCCTCTTGCGACAGGCTGGGCTTTCTTT
v_gene: TRBV12-3/TRBV12-4
d_gene: .
j_gene: TRBJ1-1
abundance: .

CDR3aa: CASSSRGGGQRYGYTF
CDR3nt: TGTGCCAGCAGTTCTCGTGGAGGGGGACAGCGCTATGGCTACACCTTC
v_gene: TRBV12-3/TRBV12-4
d_gene: TRBD1
j_gene: TRBJ1-2
abundance: many

CDR3aa: CATSDWGESYNEQFF
CDR3nt: TGTGCCACCAGTGATTGGGGAGAGTCCTACAATGAGCAGTTCTTC
v_gene: TRBV24-1
d_gene: .
j_gene: TRBJ2-1
abundance: .

CDR3aa: CASSQDGTGGVDTQYF
CDR3nt: TGCGCCAGCAGCCAAGACGGGACAGGGGGCGTAGATACGCAGTATTTT
v_gene: TRBV4-1
d_gene: TRBD1
j_gene: TRBJ2-3
abundance: few

CDR3aa: CASSRTGNRGYTF
CDR3nt: TGTGCCAGCAGTCGAACAGGGAATCGGGGCTACACCTTC
v_gene: TRBV12-3/TRBV12-4
d_gene: .
j_gene: TRBJ1-2
abundance: few

CDR3aa: CASSSGASGYNEQFF
CDR3nt: TGCGCCAGCAGCTCAGGGGCTAGCGGATACAATGAGCAGTTCTTC
v_gene: TRBV4-1
d_gene: .
j_gene: TRBJ2-1
abundance: .

CDR3aa: CASSLVGQGFTEQYF
CDR3nt: TGTGCCAGCAGCTTAGTGGGACAGGGATTTACCGAGCAGTACTTC
v_gene: TRBV7-2
d_gene: TRBD1
j_gene: TRBJ2-7
abundance: .

CDR3aa: CASSSRPGGSGANVLTF
CDR3nt: TGTGCCAGCAGCTCCCGGCCCGGGGGCTCTGGGGCCAACGTCCTGACTTTC
v_gene: TRBV7-3
d_gene: .
j_gene: TRBJ2-6
abundance: many

CDR3aa: CSARRSGTVNQPQHF
CDR3nt: TGCAGTGCTAGAAGGTCCGGGACAGTAAATCAGCCCCAGCATTTT
v_gene: TRBV20-1
d_gene: TRBD1
j_gene: TRBJ1-5
abundance: .

CDR3aa: CASSSGDGDTQYF
CDR3nt: TGCGCCAGCAGTTCCGGCGACGGGGATACGCAGTATTTT
v_gene: TRBV5-1
d_gene: .
j_gene: TRBJ2-3
abundance: few

CDR3aa: CASSLAGANEQYF
CDR3nt: TGTGCCAGCAGCTTAGCGGGAGCCAATGAGCAGTACTTC
v_gene: TRBV7-2
d_gene: .
j_gene: TRBJ2-5
abundance: .

CDR3aa: CASSRPYGVNTEAFF
CDR3nt: TGTGCCAGCAGTAGACCGTACGGGGTGAACACTGAAGCTTTCTTT
v_gene: TRBV2
d_gene: .
j_gene: TRBJ1-1
abundance: few

CDR3aa: CASSGYWDRQFNEQFF
CDR3nt: TGTGCCAGCAGTGGATATTGGGACAGGCAATTCAATGAGCAGTTCTTC
v_gene: TRBV2
d_gene: TRBD1
j_gene: TRBJ2-1
abundance: many

CDR3aa: CASTVGPGPETQYF
CDR3nt: TGTGCCAGCACTGTGGGTCCGGGTCCGGAGACCCAGTACTTC
v_gene: TRBV7-2
d_gene: .
j_gene: TRBJ2-5
abundance: many

CDR3aa: CSVDGGTLYNEQFF
CDR3nt: TGCAGCGTTGACGGGGGCACGCTTTACAATGAGCAGTTCTTC
v_gene: TRBV29-1
d_gene: .
j_gene: TRBJ2-1
abundance: many

CDR3aa: CATSRDSRGSYEQYF
CDR3nt: TGTGCCACCAGCAGAGATTCGAGGGGGTCCTACGAGCAGTACTTC
v_gene: TRBV15
d_gene: .
j_gene: TRBJ2-7
abundance: few